This T cell receptor (beta chain) was obtained from a study of blood T cells in healthy people across ages. Whole-study context: About one barcoded beta molecule per two T cells was the capture yield of template switching.

Study-level results: Naive CD4+ cells and diversity were both higher in long-lived donors than in aged donors.

The use of a sample-barcoded 5' primer and a J-beta primer mix characterized a second PCR of about 7 to 12 cycles. Each cDNA molecule carried a tag from a template-switch adaptor that contained 12 random nucleotides. Each CDR3 protein gets one entry after TCRdb re-called the 5' RACE reads with MiXCR. Of approximately 810,000 distinct CDR3 sequences in the sample, 25% to 35% were seen once. This clonotype was counted ten times or more. Its antigen is not identified. The CDR3 consists of 15 residues. CDR1 and CDR2 from the germline V gene are DFQATT and SNEGSKA (reference sequence). The ends were cut back, 0 bases at V and 3 bases at J, with 15 bases in the middle.

The source material was blood. The receptor was isolated from an elderly woman in good health. This chain connects TRBV20-1 to TRBJ2-7, with D uncertain. CDR3 sequence: CSARDQRGPNYEQYF. CDR3 DNA: TGCAGTGCTAGAGATCAACGAGGCCCAAACTACGAGCAGTACTTC.